This T cell receptor beta chain was recorded in a study of vaccination effects on CD4 cells after COVID-19. Comments on this clone: The antigen is unknown.

The ViraFEST assay expanded antigen-specific CD4+ T cells with viral peptide pools before sequencing. Subsequent to a culture period of 10 to 11 days, CD4+ T cells were isolated. Participants completed two doses of the BNT162b2 or mRNA-1273 vaccine. V lost 11 bases and J lost 3, with 13 bases in between. Germline values: CDR1 SGHAT, CDR2 FQNNGV. The CDR3 has 13 residues. Repertoires were generated with immunoSEQ multiplex PCR, while TCRdb's copy carries only in-frame clones and drops some. This table holds 25,000 to 30,000 clones, over 75% found once. The sample in question was CD4+ T cells from PBMCs cultured with SARS-CoV-2 spike peptides, obtained after COVID-19 vaccination. The origin of this receptor is a human donor who received a COVID-19 vaccine. Some clones in this sample may be carry-over from other donors' samples. The V gene is TRBV11-2, the J gene TRBJ1-4, with D unclear. For the CDR3, the DNA is TGTGCCTCCCGGGTTCTGGCTAATGAAAAACTGTTTTTT. Translating gives CASRVLANEKLFF. Based on the CDR3 plus reference TRBV11-2 and TRBJ1-4, the full variable domain is EAGVAQSPRYKIIEKRQSVAFWCNPISGHATLYWYQQILGQGPKLLIQFQNNGVVDDSQLPKDRFSAERLKGVDSTLKIQPAKLEDSAVYLCASRVLANEKLFFGSGTQLSVL.